This T cell receptor (beta chain) came from a study of regulatory T cells in long-lasting Graves disease. Both iRepertoire HTBI primers and Arm-PCR of CDR3 regions were used to build the TCR beta libraries. One entry per CDR3 protein results from TCRdb running MiXCR on the multiplex PCR reads. The table has about 220,000 distinct CDR3 sequences, around 20% seen once. At least ten counts were recorded for this clonotype. The germline gives CDR1 SQVTM, CDR2 ANQGSEA. The length of the CDR3 is 13 residues. V lost 6 bases, J lost 4 bases, and 9 bases stayed unmatched. This sample's time point: newly diagnosed GD, antithyroid drugs for less than 3 months. Extracted PBMC RNA gave rise to the TCR library. These sequences were also reported in another study, on T cells in Graves' hyperthyroidism and ophthalmopathy.

The clonotype was recovered from a woman aged 25 to 39 with Graves disease. The chain is built from TRBV29-1 and TRBJ2-7; 7 bases align to TRBD1. The input for sequencing was peripheral blood mononuclear cells (PBMCs), taken at new diagnosis, from a patient treated with antithyroid drugs. The DNA for the CDR3 is TGCAGCGTAGAGGGGGCGGAACAATACGAGCAGTACTTC. Residues: CSVEGAEQYEQYF.